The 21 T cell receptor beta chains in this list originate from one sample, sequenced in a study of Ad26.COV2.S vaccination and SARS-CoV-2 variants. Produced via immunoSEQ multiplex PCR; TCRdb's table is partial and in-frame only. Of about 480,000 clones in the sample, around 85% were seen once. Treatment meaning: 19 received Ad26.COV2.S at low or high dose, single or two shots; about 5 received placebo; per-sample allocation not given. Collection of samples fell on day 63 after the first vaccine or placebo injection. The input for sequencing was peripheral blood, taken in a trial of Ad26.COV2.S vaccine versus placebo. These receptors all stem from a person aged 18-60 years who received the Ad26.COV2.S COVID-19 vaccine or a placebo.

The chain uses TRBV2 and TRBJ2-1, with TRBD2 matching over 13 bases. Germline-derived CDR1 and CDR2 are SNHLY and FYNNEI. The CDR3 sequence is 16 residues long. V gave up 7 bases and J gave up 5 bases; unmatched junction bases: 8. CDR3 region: CASTPRTSGRNNEQFF. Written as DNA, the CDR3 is TGTGCCAGCACCCCTCGGACTAGCGGGAGAAACAATGAGCAGTTCTTC.

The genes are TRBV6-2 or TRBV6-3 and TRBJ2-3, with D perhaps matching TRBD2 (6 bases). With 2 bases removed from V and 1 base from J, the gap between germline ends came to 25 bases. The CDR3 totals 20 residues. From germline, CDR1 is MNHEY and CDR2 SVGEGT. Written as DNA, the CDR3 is TGTGCCAGCAGTTACACATTAATGTGGGTAGTGCGGGGTCGCACAGATACGCAGTATTTT. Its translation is CASSYTLMWVVRGRTDTQYF.

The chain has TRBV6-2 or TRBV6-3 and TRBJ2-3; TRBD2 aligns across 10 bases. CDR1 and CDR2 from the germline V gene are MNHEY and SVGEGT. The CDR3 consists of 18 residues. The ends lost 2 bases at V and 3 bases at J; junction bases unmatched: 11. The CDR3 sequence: CASSYVWASGSKTDTQYF. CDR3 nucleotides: TGTGCCAGCAGTTACGTTTGGGCTAGCGGGAGTAAAACAGATACGCAGTATTTT.

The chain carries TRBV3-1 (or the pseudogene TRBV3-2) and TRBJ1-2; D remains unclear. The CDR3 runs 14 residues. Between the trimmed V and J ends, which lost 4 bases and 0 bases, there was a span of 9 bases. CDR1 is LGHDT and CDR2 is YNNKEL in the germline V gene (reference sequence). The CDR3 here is CASSLGLANYGYTF. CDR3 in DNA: TGTGCCAGCAGCCTCGGCCTAGCTAACTATGGCTACACCTTC.

CDR3: CACLEIRSPYEQYF. The CDR3 bases are TGTGCCTGCTTGGAGATAAGAAGCCCCTACGAGCAGTACTTC. The V call is TRBV30, the J call TRBJ2-7; D is undetermined. The V gene lost 6 bases and the J gene lost 2 bases, with 17 bases spanning the gap. The CDR3 covers 14 residues. The germline gives CDR1 GTSNPN, CDR2 SVGIG (reference sequence).

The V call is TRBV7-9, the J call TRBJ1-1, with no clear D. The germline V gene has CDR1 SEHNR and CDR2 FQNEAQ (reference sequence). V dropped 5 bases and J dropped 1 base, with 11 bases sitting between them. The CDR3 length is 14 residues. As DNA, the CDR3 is TGTGCCAGCAGCCCTGCGGTCCCGAACACTGAAGCTTTCTTT. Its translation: CASSPAVPNTEAFF.

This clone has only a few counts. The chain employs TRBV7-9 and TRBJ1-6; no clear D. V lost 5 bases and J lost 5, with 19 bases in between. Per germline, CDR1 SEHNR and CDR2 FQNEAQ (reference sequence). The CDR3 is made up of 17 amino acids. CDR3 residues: CASSLGGLAGDNSPLHF. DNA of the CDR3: TGTGCCAGCAGCCTCGGAGGTTTGGCAGGTGATAATTCACCCCTCCACTTT.

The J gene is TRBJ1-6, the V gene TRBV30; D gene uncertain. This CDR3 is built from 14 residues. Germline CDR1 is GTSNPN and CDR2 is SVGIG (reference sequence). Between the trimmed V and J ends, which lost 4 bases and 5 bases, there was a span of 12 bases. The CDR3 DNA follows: TGTGCCTGGACCGGACCGTTAGATAATTCACCCCTCCACTTT. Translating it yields CAWTGPLDNSPLHF.

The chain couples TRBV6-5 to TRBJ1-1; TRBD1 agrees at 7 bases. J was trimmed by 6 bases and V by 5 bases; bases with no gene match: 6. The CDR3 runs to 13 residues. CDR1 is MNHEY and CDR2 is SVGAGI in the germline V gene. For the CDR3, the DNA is TGTGCCAGCAGTAGGGGGCGAGGGGCTGAAGCTTTCTTT. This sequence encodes CASSRGRGAEAFF.

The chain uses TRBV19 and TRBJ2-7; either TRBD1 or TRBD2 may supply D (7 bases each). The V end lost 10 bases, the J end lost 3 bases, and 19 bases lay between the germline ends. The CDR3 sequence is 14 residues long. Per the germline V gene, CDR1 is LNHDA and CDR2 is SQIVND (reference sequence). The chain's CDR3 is CATPGGGGGYEQYF. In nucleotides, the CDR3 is TGTGCCACTCCAGGGGGAGGGGGCGGCTACGAGCAGTACTTC.

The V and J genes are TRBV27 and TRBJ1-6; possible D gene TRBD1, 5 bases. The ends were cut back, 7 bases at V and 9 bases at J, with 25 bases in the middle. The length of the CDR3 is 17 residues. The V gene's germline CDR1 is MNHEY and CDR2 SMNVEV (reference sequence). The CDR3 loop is CASNRGDLKLGRSPLHF. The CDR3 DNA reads TGTGCCAGCAATAGAGGGGACCTTAAACTTGGTCGTTCACCCCTCCACTTT.

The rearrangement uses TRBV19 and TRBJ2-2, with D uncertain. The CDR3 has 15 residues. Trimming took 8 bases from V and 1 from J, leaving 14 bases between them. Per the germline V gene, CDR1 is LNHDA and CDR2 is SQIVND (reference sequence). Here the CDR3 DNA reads TGTGCCAGTGTTTTGGGCCCCCAGAACACCGGGGAGCTGTTTTTT. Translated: CASVLGPQNTGELFF.

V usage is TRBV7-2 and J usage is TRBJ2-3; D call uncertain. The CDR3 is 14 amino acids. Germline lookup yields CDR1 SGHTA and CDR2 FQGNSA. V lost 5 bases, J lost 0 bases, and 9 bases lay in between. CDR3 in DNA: TGTGCCAGCAGCCCGGACGGAAGCACAGATACGCAGTATTTT. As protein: CASSPDGSTDTQYF. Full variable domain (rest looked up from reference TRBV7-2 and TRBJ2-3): GAGVSQSPSNKVTEKGKDVELRCDPISGHTALYWYRQSLGQGLEFLIYFQGNSAPDKSGLPSDRFSAERTGGSVSTLTIQRTQQEDSAVYLCASSPDGSTDTQYFGPGTRLTVL.

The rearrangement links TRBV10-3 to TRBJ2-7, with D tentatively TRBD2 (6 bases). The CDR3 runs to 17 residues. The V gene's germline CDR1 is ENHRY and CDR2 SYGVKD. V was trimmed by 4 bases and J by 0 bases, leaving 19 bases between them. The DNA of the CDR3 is TGTGCCATCAGTGTCTCAGGTGAGCGGGCGATCTCCTACGAGCAGTACTTC. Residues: CAISVSGERAISYEQYF.

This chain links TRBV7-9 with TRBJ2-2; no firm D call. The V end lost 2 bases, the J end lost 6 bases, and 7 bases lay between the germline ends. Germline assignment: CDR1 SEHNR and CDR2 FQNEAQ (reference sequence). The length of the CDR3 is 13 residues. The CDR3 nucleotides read TGTGCCAGCAGCTTAATGCGCCCCGGGGAGCTGTTTTTT. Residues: CASSLMRPGELFF.

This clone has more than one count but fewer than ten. CDR3 residues: CASSYYGQQGTQYF. In nucleotides, the CDR3 is TGTGCCAGCAGTTACTACGGACAACAGGGGACCCAGTACTTC. The rearrangement uses TRBV6-2 or TRBV6-3 and TRBJ2-5; D might be TRBD1 (6 bases). The germline V gene has CDR1 MNHEY and CDR2 SVGEGT. The CDR3 loop spans 14 amino acids. The V end was cut by 1 base, the J end by 7 bases, with 13 bases between.

CDR3 DNA: TGTGCCAGCAAAGGAATCACAGATACGCAGTATTTT. It translates to CASKGITDTQYF. V and J are TRBV2 and TRBJ2-3; D not certain. Germline values: CDR1 SNHLY, CDR2 FYNNEI. V lost 7 bases to trimming and J lost 2 bases, with 7 bases between them. This CDR3 spans 12 amino acids.

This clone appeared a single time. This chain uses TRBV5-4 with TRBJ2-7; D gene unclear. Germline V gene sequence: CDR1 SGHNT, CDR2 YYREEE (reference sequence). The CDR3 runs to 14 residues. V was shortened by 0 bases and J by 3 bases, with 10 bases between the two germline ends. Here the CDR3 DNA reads TGTGCCAGCAGCTTGGGGACGGACCTCTACGAGCAGTACTTC. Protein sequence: CASSLGTDLYEQYF.

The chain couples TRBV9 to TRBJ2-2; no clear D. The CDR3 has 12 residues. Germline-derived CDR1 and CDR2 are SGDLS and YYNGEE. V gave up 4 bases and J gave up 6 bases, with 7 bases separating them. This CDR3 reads CASSPPAGELFF. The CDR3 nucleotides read TGTGCCAGCAGCCCCCCGGCCGGGGAGCTGTTTTTT.

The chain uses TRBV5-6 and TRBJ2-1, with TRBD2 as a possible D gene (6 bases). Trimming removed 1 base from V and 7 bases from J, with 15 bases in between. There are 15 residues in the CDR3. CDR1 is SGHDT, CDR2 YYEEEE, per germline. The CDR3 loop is CASSLKGGPGNEQFF. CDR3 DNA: TGTGCCAGCAGCTTGAAAGGAGGGCCGGGGAATGAGCAGTTCTTC.

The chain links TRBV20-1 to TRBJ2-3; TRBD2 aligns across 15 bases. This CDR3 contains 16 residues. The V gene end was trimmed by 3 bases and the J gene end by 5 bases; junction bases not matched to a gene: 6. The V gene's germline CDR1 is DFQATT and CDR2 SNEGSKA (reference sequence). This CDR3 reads CSASGLAGGQGDTQYF. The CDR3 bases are TGCAGTGCTAGTGGACTAGCGGGAGGGCAGGGAGATACGCAGTATTTT.